This T cell receptor (beta chain) is drawn from a study of T cells in Graves' hyperthyroidism and ophthalmopathy (dated by TCRdb to between 2019 and 2020). At the level of the whole study: Peripheral blood samples were taken at initial diagnosis, before any treatment was given. Prospective prediction of ophthalmopathy was tested in an independent validation cohort of fewer than 20 hyperthyroidism patients and 17 patients who later progressed to ophthalmopathy. TCR V-J signatures able to tell the groups apart were searched for in a discovery cohort of 100 patients, of whom fewer than 45 had Graves' ophthalmopathy and around 56 had stable Graves' hyperthyroidism. The 100 discovery patients were randomly split 7:3 into training and test sets. The study also compared thyroid tissue and blood T-cell repertoires from more than five Graves' hyperthyroidism patients. The paper reports TCR Vbeta CDR3 sequencing of some 140 peripheral blood samples: 43 ophthalmopathy, around 80 hyperthyroidism and approximately 17 progressor patients. Following sampling, methimazole starting at 30 mg daily was given to hyperthyroidism patients, and high-dose intravenous methylprednisolone was given to ophthalmopathy patients.

What the research found in general, with its limitations: Sample size was not statistically predetermined, and investigators were not blinded to group allocation. Blood samples also contained most of the expanded thyroid clonotypes (frequency above 0.001), which suggests that blood repertoires may reflect thyroid immune responses. In validation, progression to ophthalmopathy was predicted by the model with roughly 69% sensitivity and around 76% specificity, a median of 6.5 months before onset. Ophthalmopathy was separated from stable hyperthyroidism by a 13 V-J signature model, with around 90% sensitivity and just over 81% specificity obtained in cross-validation and 80%/75% obtained in testing.

V drops 5 bases and J drops 4 bases, leaving 5 bases in between. CDR1 MNHEY and CDR2 SMNVEV were looked up in the germline V gene (reference sequence). The CDR3 covers 11 residues, taking in both the cysteine and the phenylalanine. Of all the DNA, just the CDR3 is kept, 33 bases in frame from base 1. Stable Graves' hyperthyroidism was defined as the absence of progression to ophthalmopathy over 18 months of follow-up. The hyperthyroidism patients were between 18 and 65 years old and newly diagnosed, with a disease duration of less than 2 months. Exclusion was applied to patients with uncontrolled infections, other autoimmune diseases, pregnancy or lactation. Diagnoses were based on clinical symptoms, serum thyroxine and TRAb, thyroid ultrasound and orbital computed tomography. PBMCs were separated from 10 ml of fresh peripheral blood using Ficoll-Paque density gradient centrifugation. Trizol reagent was used to extract total RNA, and RNA quality was then checked on an Agilent 2100 Bioanalyzer.

The TCR beta CDR3 regions were amplified from RNA transcripts. For the first round of RT-PCR on the TCR CDR3, the HTBI primer set was used together with the Qiagen OneStep RT-PCR kit. A second multiplex PCR round built the libraries, followed by size selection and purification. Paired-end sequencing of the libraries was performed with 100 bp reads on an Illumina HiSeq2000. From the authors' description of their analysis: Raw data were processed with SOAPnuke, discarding reads with adapters, uncalled bases, mean Phred below 15, or no exact constant-primer or identifier match. High-quality paired reads were merged using COPE v1.2.5, and each unique nucleotide sequence was defined as a clonotype. Clonotypes were aligned to IMGT TRBV, TRBD and TRBJ reference segments using MiTCR v1.1. Only V-J combinations with frequency above 0.0001, covering 99% to 99.2% of repertoires, were analysed. The TCS score was defined as the ratio of F50 (clonal expansion) to E x V (chaos), calculated using BLOSUM62-based TCRdist between CDR3 peptides within each V-J. Welch's t-statistics and random forest reduced roughly 540 V-J features to around 14, which were used in a naive Bayes classifier (R e1071). Using fastp at Q25 and MiXCR, TCRdb reprocessed the public reads and kept productive beta chains. Duplicate CDR3 protein sequences are folded into a single record with the most common DNA and genes. TCRdb, not the original authors, processed these V and J calls. The sample table records approximately 400,000 distinct CDR3 sequences; about 15% of these occur just once. The ten top clones hold 32% of the sample.

This clonotype was found many times. Its antigen specificity is not known. One base away there is no much larger clone; base qualities are not given. This chain joins TRBV27 to TRBJ1-1; the D gene assignment is ambiguous. This clonotype was sampled from a woman aged 25 to 39 with Graves' hyperthyroidism. The sample consisted of blood. The DNA sequence is as follows: TGTGCCAGCAGTGATGCCACTGAAGCTTTCTTT. It is translated as CASSDATEAFF.